This T cell receptor (beta chain) was captured by sequencing in a study of control samples from healthy donors and cancer patients. Per the germline V gene, CDR1 is MGHRA and CDR2 is YSYEKL. V was pared by 5 bases and J by 13 bases, with 10 bases of the junction left unmatched. The CDR3 runs 12 residues. This table comes from immunoSEQ multiplex PCR, and its TCRdb copy is limited to in-frame clones, with some not included. The sample has some 100,000 clones, about 89% seen once. This clonotype was obtained from a woman aged 45-60 years in good health. The chain couples TRBV4-1 to TRBJ1-2; TRBD1 matches at 7 bases. The sample comprised blood. The CDR3 protein is CASSSRQGVLTF. The CDR3 bases are TGCGCCAGCAGCTCCCGACAGGGAGTTCTCACCTTC.